These 15 T cell receptor beta chains share one sample of origin, sequenced in a study of blood T cell repertoires in COVID-19. The assay was immunoSEQ multiplex PCR, and TCRdb's table has in-frame clones only and misses some. The sample shows about 190,000 clones, about 82% of them seen only once. Material for sequencing was PBMCs or T cells enriched from blood (not recorded which). These receptors were taken from a woman under 40 who had recovered from COVID-19.

The gene calls are TRBV5-6 and TRBJ2-3; TRBD1 agrees at 11 bases. The V segment lost 0 bases and the J segment 4 bases; nucleotides outside the gene matches: 4. The CDR3 totals 16 residues. Germline V gene lookup returns CDR1 SGHDT and CDR2 YYEEEE. CDR3 DNA sequence: TGTGCCAGCAGCTTGGTTAGGACAGGGGGCCCAGATACGCAGTATTTT. The encoded protein is CASSLVRTGGPDTQYF.

The chain recombines TRBV2 with TRBJ2-1; D remains unclear. Germline V lookup: CDR1 SNHLY, CDR2 FYNNEI. The CDR3 length is 13 residues. The ends were cut back, 4 bases at V and 7 bases at J, with 11 bases in the middle. In nucleotides, the CDR3 is TGTGCCAGCAGTGTTTACAGACAAAATGAGCAGTTCTTC. Encoded protein: CASSVYRQNEQFF.

The genes are TRBV6-1 and TRBJ1-2, with unresolved D. The CDR3 sequence is 14 residues long. Germline values: CDR1 MNHNS, CDR2 SASEGT. Trimming shortened V by 2 bases and J by 2 bases, and 9 bases separated the two germline ends. CDR3 sequence (DNA): TGTGCCAGCAGTGAACCGGGAGGAAACTATGGCTACACCTTC. Translation: CASSEPGGNYGYTF.

The chain links TRBV18 to TRBJ1-1; D gene unclear. Looked up from germline, CDR1 is KGHSH and CDR2 is LQKENI. CDR3 length: 15 residues. Trimming shortened V by 3 bases and J by 0 bases, and 11 bases separated the two germline ends. CDR3 protein: CASSPFSGMNTEAFF. Written as DNA, the CDR3 is TGTGCCAGCTCACCTTTTTCGGGGATGAACACTGAAGCTTTCTTT.

The chain has TRBV29-1 and TRBJ2-7, with 8 bases aligning to TRBD2. V was pared by 0 bases and J by 5 bases, with 9 bases of the junction left unmatched. The CDR3 loop spans 15 amino acids. CDR1 is SQVTM, CDR2 ANQGSEA, per germline. The CDR3 region is CSVEDPTSASHEQYF. DNA of the CDR3: TGCAGCGTTGAAGATCCGACTAGCGCTTCCCACGAGCAGTACTTC.

This clone was detected a few times. The chain joins TRBV3-1 (or the pseudogene TRBV3-2) to TRBJ2-3, with TRBD2 as a possible D gene (6 bases). With 0 bases removed from V and 8 bases from J, the gap between germline ends came to 30 bases. Germline V CDR1 and CDR2: LGHDT, YNNKEL (reference sequence). This CDR3 has 20 amino acids. CDR3 sequence reads: CASSQDSINTGTLALFTQYF. The CDR3, as DNA: TGTGCCAGCAGCCAAGATTCGATTAATACCGGGACTCTGGCTTTGTTTACGCAGTATTTT.

The table lists this clone with a count of one. The chain carries TRBV15 and TRBJ1-5, with no clear D. Germline CDR1 and CDR2: LNHNV and YYDKDF (reference sequence). This CDR3 region has 15 residues. Trimming removed 0 bases at V and 0 bases at J, with 6 bases between. The CDR3 sequence: CATSRDWASNQPQHF. CDR3 bases: TGTGCCACCAGCAGAGATTGGGCTAGCAATCAGCCCCAGCATTTT.

This chain links TRBV4-1 with TRBJ2-5; TRBD2 might be the D (5 bases). Germline V CDR1 and CDR2: MGHRA, YSYEKL. The V gene lost 4 bases and the J gene lost 5 bases, with 14 bases spanning the gap. CDR3 length: 14 residues. The chain's CDR3 is CASSPTSDGETQYF. The CDR3 DNA reads TGCGCCAGCAGCCCCACTAGTGACGGTGAGACCCAGTACTTC.

This sequence joins TRBV11-2 and TRBJ2-3; the D gene is possibly TRBD2 (5 bases). V lost 0 bases, J lost 0 bases, and 13 bases lay in between. Looked up from germline, CDR1 is SGHAT and CDR2 is FQNNGV. There are 17 residues in the CDR3. CDR3 in DNA: TGTGCCAGCAGCTTAGACCCGGGTTGGACTAGCACAGATACGCAGTATTTT. Its protein is CASSLDPGWTSTDTQYF. Full variable domain (outside the CDR3, taken from reference TRBV11-2 and TRBJ2-3): EAGVAQSPRYKIIEKRQSVAFWCNPISGHATLYWYQQILGQGPKLLIQFQNNGVVDDSQLPKDRFSAERLKGVDSTLKIQPAKLEDSAVYLCASSLDPGWTSTDTQYFGPGTRLTVL.

The chain has TRBV6-5 and TRBJ1-1, with D maybe TRBD1 (5 bases). The CDR3 is 12 residues long. The germline gives CDR1 MNHEY, CDR2 SVGAGI. Between the trimmed V and J ends, which lost 6 bases and 1 base, there was a span of 6 bases. CDR3 sequence reads: CASRDTNTEAFF. The CDR3 DNA is TGTGCCAGCAGGGACACGAACACTGAAGCTTTCTTT.

The rearrangement uses TRBV7-9 and TRBJ2-7, with TRBD2 as a possible D gene (6 bases). CDR1 and CDR2 (germline): SEHNR, FQNEAQ (reference sequence). The CDR3 has 14 residues. Trimming pared 4 bases from V and 2 bases from J, leaving 12 bases between. CDR3: CASSSRLGPYEQYF. CDR3 DNA: TGTGCCAGCAGCTCAAGACTAGGTCCCTACGAGCAGTACTTC.

The genes are TRBV12-5 and TRBJ2-3, with TRBD2 identical over 12 bases. The CDR3 contains 15 residues. The germline CDR1 and CDR2 sequences are LGHNT and FRNRAP. V trimming: 5 bases; J trimming: 4 bases; junction bases outside the gene matches: 4. The CDR3, as DNA: TGTGCTAGTGGTACGGGACTAGCGGGCTCAGATACGCAGTATTTT. It translates to CASGTGLAGSDTQYF.

The V call is TRBV5-1, the J call TRBJ1-5, with 7 bases that match TRBD1. Germline V CDR1 and CDR2: SGHRS, YFSETQ. CDR3 length equals 14 residues. V lost 2 bases, J lost 6 bases, and 5 bases stayed unmatched. The CDR3 loop reads CASSLEAGGQPQHF. The CDR3 DNA sequence: TGCGCCAGCAGCTTAGAGGCAGGGGGTCAGCCCCAGCATTTT.

The V gene is TRBV2, the J gene TRBJ1-1, with a possible D match to TRBD1 (5 bases). The germline gives CDR1 SNHLY, CDR2 FYNNEI. This CDR3 is 11 amino acids long. Trimming shortened V by 9 bases and J by 1 base, and 6 bases separated the two germline ends. In DNA, the CDR3 is TGTGCCAGTCAGGGGAACACTGAAGCTTTCTTT. Protein: CASQGNTEAFF.

V is TRBV27 and J is TRBJ2-1; 11 nucleotides agree with TRBD2. Unmatched junction bases numbered 11, after V lost 8 bases and J lost 2 bases. The CDR3 sequence is 17 residues long. CDR1 is MNHEY, CDR2 SMNVEV, per germline (reference sequence). The CDR3 region is CASGPLAGGGAYNEQFF. In nucleotides, the CDR3 is TGTGCCAGCGGGCCGCTAGCGGGAGGCGGCGCCTACAATGAGCAGTTCTTC.